This paragraph covers one T cell receptor beta chain sequence. What this receptor recognizes is not known. Per-base quality was not reported, and no clone a single base away is much larger than it. From the germline V gene (reference sequence), CDR1 is SEHNR and CDR2 is FQNEAQ. There are 15 amino acids in the CDR3, from cysteine to phenylalanine inclusive. The read is trimmed to its CDR3 DNA, 45 bases read in frame from base 1. The V end gives up 3 bases and the J end 10 bases, leaving 5 bases in the junction not matched to a gene. The sample originates from a study of blood T cell repertoires in COVID-19 (dated by TCRdb to about 2020). About the investigation overall: Collaborator samples came from the United States, Italy and Spain and covered acute and convalescent phases of COVID-19. Subjects who had been exposed to COVID-19, were actively infected with it, or had recovered from it provided the deeply sampled blood TCRbeta repertoires that made up the dataset. A de-identified subject ID, COVID-19 status, age in years and sex were almost always included in the sample metadata. The samples were drawn from two sources: the first 160 participants of the ongoing ImmuneRACE study, and fewer than 1,500 subjects contributed by 6 global collaborators. Where HLA class I and class II types were available, the types were taken from metadata supplied by the sample provider, not from assay-based typing. A freely available public database, intended as a resource for researchers studying the immune response to SARS-CoV-2, is where the repertoires were released. The prospective study material was composed of cDNA or gDNA derived from T cells, B-cell-depleted T cells, or PBMCs.

Collaborating institutions collected whole blood in K2EDTA tubes following their own protocols. For TCRbeta analysis, collaborator samples were shipped as frozen whole blood, as isolated PBMCs, or as DNA extracted from either sample type. The immunoSEQ Assay, a bias-controlled multiplex PCR, was used to amplify TCRbeta CDR3 regions from genomic DNA. The authors' analysis ran thus. Within the assay, amplification of reference gene primers was used to estimate how many nucleated cells each sample contained. To quantify the absolute abundance of each unique TCRbeta CDR3 rearrangement, sequence reads were collapsed and filtered. For each sample, productive Simpson clonality was calculated by taking the square root of Simpson's diversity index across productive rearrangements. The table comes from immuneACCESS by way of TCRdb, which keeps in-frame sequences with V and J called. Part of the clones is missing from these tables; in studies checked, under half for an unresolved V gene and the rest for unknown reasons. The V and J calls and clone size are taken from that table; D and trimming were inferred from the DNA. The sample profile shows 250,000 or so clones; over 65% of them were found once. 3% to 3.5% of the sample is taken by the ten largest.

Study-level results and caveats: The amount of clinical and demographic metadata varied by source and participant and was provided uncurated.

The chain is assembled from TRBV7-9 and TRBJ1-6; the junction holds 11 bases that match TRBD1. The receptor's source is an elderly woman with acute or convalescent COVID-19. Sequences were obtained from peripheral blood. DNA sequence: TGTGCCAGCAGCTTGTATAGGGACAGGGGGTCACCCCTCCACTTT. This yields the protein CASSLYRDRGSPLHF.